The subject of this entry is one T cell receptor (beta chain). The source of the sample is a study of shared clonotypes between healthy human individuals. Method: immunoSEQ multiplex PCR; TCRdb's copy keeps in-frame clones and lacks some. The table includes about 1 million clones, 65% to 75% detected once. The CDR3 length is 14 residues. In germline, CDR1 is SGHNT, CDR2 YYREEE (reference sequence). The V gene lost 2 bases and the J gene lost 4 bases, with 12 bases spanning the gap. This clonotype was sampled from a man aged 18 to 29 in good health. The rearrangement joins TRBV5-4 to TRBJ1-1; D ambiguous. The sample comprised memory CD4+ T cells sorted from blood. Subset given: CD45RA-negative fraction. CDR3 nucleotide sequence: TGTGCCAGCAGCTTCCCCGACGGGCCCACTGAAGCTTTCTTT. Translation gives CASSFPDGPTEAFF.